Below are 22 T cell receptor beta chains sequenced from a single sample in a study of tumor-infiltrating lymphocytes in localized non-small cell lung cancer. Sequencing was performed with immunoSEQ multiplex PCR; in TCRdb, only in-frame clones are kept and a portion is missing. The table includes roughly 13,000 clones, nearly 70% detected once. The material sequenced was uninvolved lung tissue not adjacent to the tumor. Receptor source: a human donor with non-small cell lung cancer.

V usage is TRBV5-5 and J usage is TRBJ2-3; no reliable D call. CDR3 length: 15 amino acids. The V gene's germline CDR1 is SGHKS and CDR2 YYEKEE (reference sequence). V was shortened by 4 bases and J by 3 bases, with 15 bases between the two germline ends. Written as DNA, the CDR3 is TGTGCCAGCAGCACCCCTCGTGTGGAAACAGATACGCAGTATTTT. Translated: CASSTPRVETDTQYF.

The chain has TRBV19 and TRBJ1-1, with 11 bases identical to TRBD1. Germline V gene data show CDR1 as LNHDA and CDR2 as SQIVND (reference sequence). This CDR3 has 15 amino acids. After removal of 6 bases from V and 2 bases from J, the junction contained 5 bases not matched to a gene. The CDR3, as DNA: TGTGCCAGTAGGATTGGACAGGGGGCTAACACTGAAGCTTTCTTT. Encoded protein: CASRIGQGANTEAFF.

The rearrangement joins TRBV19 to TRBJ1-2; D not certain. Trimming left V 7 bases short and J 3 bases short, with 15 bases between. There are 14 residues in the CDR3. Per the germline V gene, CDR1 is LNHDA and CDR2 is SQIVND (reference sequence). The DNA for the CDR3 is TGTGCCAGTAACACCCGATACGGAGACTATGGCTACACCTTC. Translating gives CASNTRYGDYGYTF.

V gene TRBV28 combines with J gene TRBJ2-7, with 7 bases aligning to TRBD1. J lost 1 base, V lost 8 bases, and 8 bases had no gene match. CDR1 and CDR2 from the germline V gene are MDHEN and SYDVKM. CDR3 length equals 14 residues. The CDR3 protein is CASRTAGGSYEQYF. For the CDR3, the DNA is TGTGCCAGCCGGACGGCAGGGGGTTCCTACGAGCAGTACTTC.

The V call is TRBV5-6, the J call TRBJ2-3, with D uncertain. Germline V gene data show CDR1 as SGHDT and CDR2 as YYEEEE. V was trimmed by 4 bases and J by 3 bases, leaving 15 bases between them. The CDR3 has 15 residues. This CDR3 reads CASSSLEVGTDTQYF. In DNA form, the CDR3 reads TGTGCCAGCAGCAGCCTAGAGGTCGGGACAGATACGCAGTATTTT.

The chain joins TRBV28 to TRBJ2-7, with a tentative D call TRBD1 (6 bases). V was cut by 3 bases and J by 3 bases, with 24 bases left in between. The CDR3 length is 18 residues. From germline, CDR1 is MDHEN and CDR2 SYDVKM. CDR3 coding DNA: TGTGCCAGCAGTTTCCAGGGACAAGCCCTTCAGAAAGTCTACGAGCAGTACTTC. The encoded protein is CASSFQGQALQKVYEQYF.

The V and J genes are TRBV14 and TRBJ1-2; D may be TRBD1 (5 bases). The CDR3 is made up of 15 amino acids. V was shortened by 0 bases and J by 4 bases, with 12 bases between the two germline ends. Germline V lookup: CDR1 SGHDN, CDR2 FVKESK. This chain's CDR3 is CASSQEGGRGYGYTF. CDR3 in DNA: TGTGCCAGCAGCCAAGAAGGTGGAAGGGGCTATGGCTACACCTTC.

This clone was found a few times. The J gene is TRBJ1-5, the V gene TRBV6-6, with D possibly being TRBD1 (6 bases). The V gene lost 11 bases and the J gene lost 6 bases, with 23 bases spanning the gap. In germline, CDR1 is MNHNY, CDR2 SVGAGI (reference sequence). The CDR3 runs to 15 residues. CDR3 sequence (DNA): TGTGCCGCAGCGACCGGGGGAGGGGGGGGTCAGCCCCAGCATTTT. This translates into CAAATGGGGGQPQHF.

This clone was seen a handful of times. The chain couples TRBV14 to TRBJ2-7, with TRBD2 matching 13 bases. Germline V CDR1 and CDR2: SGHDN, FVKESK. CDR3 length equals 15 residues. With 1 base clipped from V and 9 bases from J, the junction kept 6 bases outside the gene matches. In DNA, the CDR3 is TGTGCCAGCAGCCAAGCTACTAGCGGGAGGGCCCGGCAGTACTTC. This codes for CASSQATSGRARQYF.

The DNA for the CDR3 is TGTGCCAGCAGGTGGACAGGGGGCAATCAGCCCCAGCATTTT. It specifies CASRWTGGNQPQHF. This chain links TRBV28 with TRBJ1-5; 9 bases align to TRBD1. The CDR3 covers 14 residues. V was pared by 6 bases and J by 2 bases, with 2 bases of the junction left unmatched. Germline V gene lookup returns CDR1 MDHEN and CDR2 SYDVKM.

The CDR3 DNA reads TGTGCCATCAGTGAGTCGCCCAATCAGCCCCAGCATTTT. It encodes CAISESPNQPQHF. The chain couples TRBV10-3 to TRBJ1-5; unclear D gene. This CDR3 spans 13 amino acids. V lost 0 bases, J lost 3 bases, and 3 bases lay in between. The V gene's germline CDR1 is ENHRY and CDR2 SYGVKD.

The CDR3 here is CASSFPEEAFF. CDR3 nucleotide sequence: TGTGCCAGCAGTTTCCCAGAGGAAGCTTTCTTT. The chain recombines TRBV28 with TRBJ1-1; no reliable D call. The V end was cut by 3 bases, the J end by 8 bases, with 7 bases between. Germline V gene lookup returns CDR1 MDHEN and CDR2 SYDVKM. The CDR3 totals 11 residues.

The chain employs TRBV6-4 and TRBJ2-2; no clear D. The CDR3 contains 13 residues. The V gene's germline CDR1 is MRHNA and CDR2 SNTAGT. The V end lost 8 bases, the J end lost 5 bases, and 12 bases lay between the germline ends. CDR3 loop: CASSPSETGELFF. Here the CDR3 DNA reads TGTGCCAGCTCCCCCTCGGAGACCGGGGAGCTGTTTTTT.

This chain uses TRBV5-1 with TRBJ2-3, with 7 nucleotides matching TRBD1. This CDR3 has 17 amino acids. Germline CDR1 is SGHRS and CDR2 is YFSETQ. V was clipped by 4 bases and J by 0 bases; unmatched bases: 11. CDR3: CASSAGAGTASTDTQYF. The CDR3 DNA reads TGCGCCAGCAGCGCAGGAGCCGGGACAGCTAGCACAGATACGCAGTATTTT.

This chain links TRBV27 with TRBJ2-4, with 10 bases aligning to TRBD2. The CDR3 has 13 amino acids. V shed 6 bases and J 8 bases; nucleotides not matched to a gene: 4. Per the germline V gene, CDR1 is MNHEY and CDR2 is SMNVEV (reference sequence). The CDR3, as DNA: TGTGCCAGCAGGGCTAGCGGGGGATACATTCAGTACTTC. Translated, it gives CASRASGGYIQYF.

In this sample, this clone is large. The gene calls are TRBV5-6 and TRBJ2-7, with D perhaps TRBD1 (5 bases). Germline CDR1 SGHDT, CDR2 YYEEEE. V gave up 0 bases and J gave up 4 bases, with 11 bases separating them. The CDR3 runs 14 residues. This CDR3 is CASSLAEQEYEQYF. The CDR3 nucleotides are TGTGCCAGCAGCTTGGCCGAACAGGAGTACGAGCAGTACTTC.

CDR3 in amino acids: CAWRARGTNYGYTF. The CDR3 DNA reads as TGTGCCTGGCGTGCTCGGGGAACTAACTATGGCTACACCTTC. The rearrangement joins TRBV30 to TRBJ1-2; D gene uncertain. Germline CDR1 is GTSNPN and CDR2 is SVGIG (reference sequence). V lost 5 bases and J 0 bases, leaving 13 bases between the germline ends. The CDR3 runs 14 residues.

The genes are TRBV30 and TRBJ1-3, with unresolved D. V was cut by 2 bases and J by 2 bases, with 10 bases left in between. Per the germline V gene, CDR1 is GTSNPN and CDR2 is SVGIG (reference sequence). The CDR3 length is 14 residues. The CDR3 nucleotides are TGTGCCTGGAGTCCAGGCGGGGCTGGAAACACCATATATTTT. This gives the protein CAWSPGGAGNTIYF.

The rearrangement links TRBV14 to TRBJ2-3; the match to TRBD1 covers 7 bases. The CDR3 totals 16 residues. The J segment lost 2 bases and the V segment lost 5 bases, leaving 10 bases of the junction unmatched. The germline CDR1 and CDR2 sequences are SGHDN and FVKESK. Here the CDR3 DNA reads TGTGCCAGCAGCACAACAGGGGCCTCTGACACAGATACGCAGTATTTT. Its protein is CASSTTGASDTDTQYF.

In DNA form, the CDR3 reads TGCGCCAGCAGCTTGCAGGGGGCCGCCACAGATACGCAGTATTTT. Translated: CASSLQGAATDTQYF. The J gene is TRBJ2-3, the V gene TRBV5-1; 8 bases align to TRBD1. J was trimmed by 2 bases and V by 1 base; bases with no gene match: 3. Germline lookup yields CDR1 SGHRS and CDR2 YFSETQ. The CDR3 totals 15 residues.

This clone is deemed medium-sized. CDR3 protein: CASSLFRGETYNEQFF. CDR3 nucleotides: TGTGCCAGCAGCTTATTTCGCGGAGAGACCTACAATGAGCAGTTCTTC. The V and J genes are TRBV7-3 and TRBJ2-1; the D is unclear. Germline assignment: CDR1 SGHTA and CDR2 FQGTGA. This CDR3 has 16 residues. V lost 2 bases, J lost 2 bases, and 13 bases lay in between. Supplemented by reference TRBV7-3 and TRBJ2-1, the full variable domain reads GAGVSQTPSNKVTEKGKYVELRCDPISGHTALYWYRQSLGQGPEFLIYFQGTGAADDSGLPNDRFFAVRPEGSVSTLKIQRTERGDSAVYLCASSLFRGETYNEQFFGPGTRLTVL.

The J gene is TRBJ2-3, the V gene TRBV30; 11 positions match TRBD2. Trimming removed 4 bases from V and 5 bases from J; junction bases left unmatched: 17. CDR3 size: 18 residues. CDR1 is GTSNPN and CDR2 is SVGIG in the germline V gene (reference sequence). The CDR3 DNA is TGTGCCTGGACTCCGGGCGGGCTAGCGGGAGGAAAGAAAGATACGCAGTATTTT. Translated, it gives CAWTPGGLAGGKKDTQYF.